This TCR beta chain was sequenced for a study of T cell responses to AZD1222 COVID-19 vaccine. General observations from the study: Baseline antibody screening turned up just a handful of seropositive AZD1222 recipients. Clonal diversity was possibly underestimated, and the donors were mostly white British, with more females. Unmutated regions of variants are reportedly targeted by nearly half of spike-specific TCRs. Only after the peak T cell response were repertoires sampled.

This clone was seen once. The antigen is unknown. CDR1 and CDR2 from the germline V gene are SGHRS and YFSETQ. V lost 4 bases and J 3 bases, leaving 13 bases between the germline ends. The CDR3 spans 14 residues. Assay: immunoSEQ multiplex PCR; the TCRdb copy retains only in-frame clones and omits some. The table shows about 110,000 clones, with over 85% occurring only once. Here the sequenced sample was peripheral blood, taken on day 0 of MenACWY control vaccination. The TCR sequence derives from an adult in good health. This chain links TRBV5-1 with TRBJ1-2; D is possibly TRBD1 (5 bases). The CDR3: CASSLAGGDYGYTF. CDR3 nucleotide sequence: TGCGCCAGCAGCCTTGCGGGGGGGGACTATGGCTACACCTTC.